This TCR beta chain is from a study of cytomegalovirus exposure and HLA in healthy donors (dated by TCRdb to about 2017). For the wider study: According to an earlier analysis of several hundred of the donors, about 180 million T cells yielded approximately 120 million unique TCR beta sequences and approximately 280 Gb of sequence data. The study combined high-throughput TCR immunosequencing, statistical association of individual TCRs with disease status, and machine learning to predict cytomegalovirus infection status. All discovery cohort repertoires had been generated using a single sequencing platform. Five DR-DQ haplotypes were handled as single units for association and clustering, since linkage in the cohort was strong. An earlier analysis of 587 of the donors applied high-throughput TCR beta sequencing to assess whether each TCR beta V gene segment acted as functional or pseudogenic. A later genetic analysis took genome-wide SNP genotypes for about three fifths of the 666 donors and used that subset as a discovery cohort. Rather than using new phenotypic data, the later analysis identified candidate immune exposures from TCR beta sequences and from how often those sequences occurred across donors. Alongside the repertoire data, information on donor age, sex, ethnicity and CMV serostatus was compiled. Of the 300 to 450 genotyped donors, about 84% fell in the genetic ancestry cluster associated with self-reported Caucasian donors. A later analysis re-analyzed previously published TCR beta repertoires from several hundred donors and added high-resolution HLA genotyping to study TCR occurrence patterns. The study profiled the T cell repertoires of around 700 subjects by immunosequencing and related them to cytomegalovirus serostatus. Roughly 300 gigabases of sequencing data and around 88 million unique TCR sequences made up an early release that covered over 550 HLA-typed donors. The study aimed to test whether signatures of past pathogen exposure could be identified by cataloging public T cell receptors. Both class I and class II loci were covered by HLA typing, at four-digit resolution. Typing coverage differed by locus: A, B, C, DRB1 and DQB1 were typed in about 629-630 donors, DQA1 in around 500, DPA1 in around 580, and DPB1 in approximately 450. Across approximately 400 genotyped donors of the cohort, an average of approximately 240,000 unique TCR beta nucleotide sequences per donor were sequenced, and roughly 17% of those sequences were non-productive. Along with the approximately 650-subject first cohort, a separate validation cohort of some 130 different subjects was used. Broader findings and caveats from the paper: Some IMGT-functional V segments, including TRBV6-2 and TRBV6-3, could not be told apart with the 87-base-pair reads, so those segments were excluded. In vitro tests confirmed that a few of the cytomegalovirus-associated TCR beta chains recognize cytomegalovirus antigens. According to a later analysis, parvovirus B19, influenza, CMV and Epstein-Barr virus appeared linked to several top co-occurrence clusters. V-gene and J-gene trimming of TCR beta chains was associated with a missense DCLRE1C variant in a later genetic analysis, and the association was replicated in an independent cohort. In an earlier analysis of some 640 of the donors, most TCR beta V segments were observed in productive rearrangements about 87% or about 30% of the time, broadly matching IMGT annotations. According to a later genetic analysis, donors in an Asian-associated ancestry cluster had fewer N-insertions in productive TCRs than the roughly 670-donor mean. Only TCR beta chains were sequenced in this cohort, and the absence of alpha or paired-chain data limited detectable features. For the cohort, immune exposure information was limited to CMV serostatus. Across donors, most TCR sequences were observed very rarely, whereas some public TCRs were present in many individuals. The sequencing pipeline was judged likely to have produced a cluster of highly shared sequence variants as a technical artifact. When HLA alleles, especially DR and DQ, strongly co-occurred, TCR associations were difficult to assign to individual alleles. Compared with equally common non-associated chains, HLA-associated TCR beta chains in a later analysis were more clonally expanded and had lower generation probabilities. Because HLA typing was missing for some donors at each locus, association tests included only the typed subset. Specific HLA alleles were associated with roughly 17,000 TCR beta sequences at a false discovery rate of 0.05 in a later analysis. The study gave a list of roughly 150 TCR beta chains associated with cytomegalovirus. In both the original and validation cohorts, the classifier was reported to diagnose cytomegalovirus status with high specificity and sensitivity. In a later analysis, the rate of TCR association differed among HLA loci, with DRB1 alleles having the most associated TCRs and HLA-C alleles having the fewest. It was suggested by the authors that the approach could potentially be generalized to other disease states and immunological phenotypes. Sequencing depth was assumed to be roughly uniform across donors in the presence/absence analyses, though that assumption may not hold. A further reported finding was that TCR beta sequences accurately predicted the HLA-A and HLA-B alleles for most subjects in the first cohort. Linkage disequilibrium might explain the correlated functional status among segregating V segments, but an unknown experimental factor could not be excluded. In a later analysis, most CMV-associated TCR beta chains were found to appear HLA-restricted, with HLA associations seemingly driven largely by CMV exposure. Because counts were too low, seventeen rarely observed V segments, including chromosome 9 orphons, were excluded from the earlier analysis of some 540 of the donors.

CDR1 and CDR2, per the germline V gene, are SGDLS and YYNGEE. The germline ends are 16 bases apart after V is trimmed by 4 bases and J by 1 base. There are 16 amino acids in the CDR3, from cysteine to phenylalanine inclusive. The entry retains the CDR3 DNA only, 48 bases that are in frame from base 1. A word on this clone: What antigen it recognizes has not been identified. One base away there is no much larger clone; base qualities are not given.

Libraries were prepared through the immunoSEQ multiplex PCR assay. A mixture of 60 forward primers for TCR Vbeta segments and 13 reverse primers for TCR Jbeta segments was used in the multiplex PCR. A multiplex PCR assay on genomic DNA amplified the CDR3 region of rearranged TCR beta genes. The amplified TCR beta libraries were sequenced on the Illumina HiSeq System as 87-base-pair reads. The authors' analysis ran thus. In a later analysis, roughly 80 million unique TCR beta chains were counted across the approximately 670 repertoires, and about 9.9 million of these chains were shared by at least two donors. Raw reads were error-corrected and collapsed into unique sequences by a nearest-neighbor algorithm in which closely related sequences were merged to remove PCR and sequencing errors. CDR3 sequences were aligned to IMGT reference sequences to assign V, D and J gene segments. For a sequence to be retained, at least a six-nucleotide match to both a V gene segment and a J gene segment was required. A rearrangement was called productive if the CDR3 had no stop codons and remained in frame with V and J, and every other rearrangement was called non-productive. CDR3 was defined by IMGT convention, running from the second conserved V-encoded cysteine to the conserved J-encoded phenylalanine. Sequences without an unambiguous match to a single V gene segment were excluded from the earlier analysis of almost 600 of the donors. An earlier analysis of 587 of the donors classified V segments as functional when productive rearrangements were above 56.7% and as segregating when the standard deviation between donors was above 5%. To diagnose cytomegalovirus status from the catalog of TCR beta chain sequences, a statistical classification framework was built. V and J gene assignment, in a later analysis, came from comparing TCR nucleotide sequences with IMGT/GENE-DB human TR gene sequences. A later analysis assigned CDR3 sequences and most-parsimonious VDJ recombination scenarios with the TCRdist pipeline. In a later analysis, every TCR beta chain was defined by the combination of its CDR3 amino acid sequence and its V-gene family, and reads without a unique V-gene family were dropped. To address suspected cross-contamination and a sequencing artifact, a later analysis removed a few hundred highly shared, low-generation-probability nucleotide sequences. In a later analysis, a clonal expansion index for each public chain was calculated from normalized within-repertoire ranks of inferred template counts. In a later analysis, generation probabilities were computed with a VDJ recombination model fitted to out-of-frame rearrangements, and the resulting probabilities were checked against IGoR. A later analysis scored TCR-TCR, TCR-HLA and TCR-CMV co-occurrence with hypergeometric tests, applying a repertoire-size bias correction to TCR pairs. A later analysis estimated false discovery rates by permuting HLA or CMV assignments 20 times. A later analysis grouped co-occurring TCRs with DBSCAN, adding TCRdist sequence similarity when clustering within HLA-allele-positive subsets. For co-occurrence clustering, repertoires with fewer than 30,000 or more than 120,000 public chains were excluded, along with roughly 5 repertoires with anomalous nucleotide sharing. TCRdb carries this immuneACCESS record with in-frame sequences only. Its versions omit some clonotypes, under half of them owing to an unresolved V gene in the studies checked, with the rest unexplained. Clone size and V and J calls were adopted from that table, with D and trimming inferred from the DNA. For this sample the table gives 150,000 to 200,000 clones, of which approximately 80% were detected only once. The top ten constitute around 2.5% of the sample.

In total, approximately 610 healthy bone marrow donors made up the cohort. Cohort members were all nominally healthy when sampled, although unrecorded immune exposures were likely present. The donor tested CMV seropositive, placing the donor among the 289 seropositive members of the cohort. Every donor gave a peripheral blood sample, and the peripheral blood mononuclear cells from that sample were used for TCR beta sequencing. The Qiagen DNeasy Blood Extraction Kit was used to extract genomic DNA from the blood cell samples. The sequenced material came from PBMCs. The V and J segments used are TRBV9 and TRBJ2-3; the D segment could be TRBD2, given 6 matching bases. The receptor's source is a woman between 40 and 55 years old in good health and CMV-seropositive. The CDR3 has the sequence CASSPPPGLRTDTQYF. The DNA is as follows: TGTGCCAGCAGCCCCCCCCCGGGACTTCGCACAGATACGCAGTATTTT.